These 25 T cell receptor beta chains originate from one sample sequenced in a study of T-cell memory formation after mild COVID-19. TCRdb re-derived calls from the 5' RACE reads in MiXCR, one entry per CDR3 protein. The sample shows hundreds of thousands of distinct CDR3 sequences, around 15% of them seen only once. The sample taken for sequencing was PBMCs or a T cell subset sorted from them (not recorded which). The receptors shown here come from a man younger than 30 who had mild COVID-19 (a few samples of this study predate the infection). Cell type and time point are not known.

This clonotype was detected only a few times. The rearrangement links TRBV7-6 to TRBJ2-7, with D hard to call. The V gene lost 1 base and the J gene lost 7 bases, with 14 bases spanning the gap. CDR1 SGHVS and CDR2 FNYEAQ come from the germline V gene. There are 14 residues in the CDR3. CDR3 region: CASSLGADLLEQYF. Written as DNA, the CDR3 is TGTGCCAGCAGCTTAGGGGCAGACCTCCTGGAGCAGTACTTC.

There are many counts of this clonotype. The chain carries TRBV5-1 and TRBJ2-1; 10 bases align to TRBD2. The CDR3 consists of 15 residues. V gave up 7 bases and J gave up 0 bases; unmatched junction bases: 4. Germline V lookup: CDR1 SGHRS, CDR2 YFSETQ. The CDR3 protein is CASGRTSGSYNEQFF. CDR3 nucleotides: TGCGCCAGCGGGAGGACTAGCGGCTCCTACAATGAGCAGTTCTTC.

Comment on this clonotype: One end of the junction varies from germline; a read error may be responsible. The genes are TRBV5-6 and TRBJ1-5, with 7 bases aligning to TRBD1. This CDR3 contains 16 residues. Germline-derived CDR1 and CDR2 are SGHDT and YYEEEE. The CDR3 region has the DNA TGTGCCAGCAAAGAACCGGGACAGAGGAGCAATCAGCACCAGCATTTT. It encodes CASKEPGQRSNQHQHF. Combining the CDR3 with reference TRBV5-6 and TRBJ1-5 gives the whole variable domain DAGVTQSPTHLIKTRGQQVTLRCSPKSGHDTVSWYQQALGQGPQFIFQYYEEEERQRGNFPDRFSGHQFPNYSSELNVNALLLGDSALYLCASKEPGQRSNQHQHFGDGTRLSIL.

The table lists this clonotype with a few counts. This sequence joins TRBV3-1 and TRBJ2-7; D ambiguous. V lost 4 bases to trimming and J lost 4 bases, with 11 bases between them. CDR3 length: 13 amino acids. Germline loops: CDR1 LGHDT, CDR2 YNNKEL (reference sequence). The CDR3 DNA sequence: TGTGCCAGCAGCCCTTCCGCCGGGTACGAGCAGTACGTC. Translating gives CASSPSAGYEQYV.

The J gene is TRBJ1-2, the V gene TRBV5-4; TRBD1 aligns across 10 bases. Trimming took 7 bases from V and 8 from J; bases not matched to a gene: 14. Germline-derived CDR1 and CDR2 are SGHNT and YYREEE (reference sequence). This CDR3 spans 15 amino acids. The CDR3 region has the DNA TGTGCCAGCCGACTTCACGGGACAGGGGTCCACGGCTACACCTTC. Its translation: CASRLHGTGVHGYTF.

This clonotype appeared a few times. The chain carries TRBV11-2 and TRBJ2-1, with 7 bases lining up with TRBD2. After removal of 5 bases from V and 2 bases from J, the junction contained 6 bases not matched to a gene. Germline V gene data show CDR1 as SGHAT and CDR2 as FQNNGV. The CDR3 covers 15 residues. The CDR3 DNA sequence: TGTGCCAGCAGCGAGCAGCGGGGCACCTACAATGAGCAGTTCTTC. Translating gives CASSEQRGTYNEQFF.

This rearrangement joins TRBV12-3 or TRBV12-4 to TRBJ2-5, with 9 bases fitting TRBD2. CDR3 size: 14 residues. Trimming at V came to 6 bases and at J to 5 bases, leaving 7 bases not matched to a gene. CDR3 bases: TGTGCCAGCAGGATTAGCGGGGGAGCCGAGACCCAGTACTTC. Protein sequence: CASRISGGAETQYF.

At least ten counts were recorded for this clonotype. The chain couples TRBV5-6 to TRBJ2-7, with a weak D call TRBD1 (5 bases). Looked up from germline, CDR1 is SGHDT and CDR2 is YYEEEE. This CDR3 has 11 residues. The V end was cut by 0 bases, the J end by 8 bases, with 6 bases between. Here the CDR3 reads CASSLDRKQYF. The CDR3, as DNA: TGTGCCAGCAGCTTGGACAGGAAGCAGTACTTC. The full variable domain, rest sourced from reference TRBV5-6 and TRBJ2-7, is DAGVTQSPTHLIKTRGQQVTLRCSPKSGHDTVSWYQQALGQGPQFIFQYYEEEERQRGNFPDRFSGHQFPNYSSELNVNALLLGDSALYLCASSLDRKQYFGPGTRLTVT.

This chain connects TRBV6-2 or TRBV6-3 to TRBJ1-1; 7 nucleotides match TRBD1. This CDR3 comprises 11 residues. V trimming: 8 bases; J trimming: 5 bases; junction bases outside the gene matches: 2. From germline, CDR1 is MNHEY and CDR2 SVGEGT. CDR3 region: CASLQGTEAFF. For the CDR3, the DNA is TGTGCCAGCTTACAGGGGACTGAAGCTTTCTTT.

There are a few counts of this clonotype. This rearrangement joins TRBV20-1 to TRBJ2-1; 12 bases line up with TRBD1. The CDR3 loop spans 15 amino acids. Trimming at V came to 2 bases and at J to 10 bases, leaving 9 bases not matched to a gene. Germline lookup yields CDR1 DFQATT and CDR2 SNEGSKA (reference sequence). The CDR3 loop is CSARFVGQGASEQFF. The CDR3 DNA is TGCAGTGCTAGATTTGTGGGACAGGGGGCCTCGGAGCAGTTCTTC.

In its sample, this clonotype was seen a few times. The rearrangement uses TRBV4-1 and TRBJ2-3, with 8 bases identical to TRBD2. Germline V gene lookup returns CDR1 MGHRA and CDR2 YSYEKL. The CDR3 length is 15 residues. J gave up 2 bases and V 0 bases, and 1 base lay outside the gene matches. CDR3 in DNA: TGCGCCAGCAGCCAAGAACTAGCGGACACAGATACGCAGTATTTT. Encoded protein: CASSQELADTDTQYF.

This chain links TRBV28 with TRBJ2-7; 10 positions agree with TRBD1. CDR1 and CDR2 from the germline V gene are MDHEN and SYDVKM. This CDR3 contains 15 residues. V dropped 4 bases and J dropped 4; count of bases not matched to a gene: 7. The CDR3 reads CASSSRQGAFYEQYV. The DNA for the CDR3 is TGTGCCAGCAGTTCCCGACAGGGGGCGTTTTACGAGCAGTACGTC.

There are many counts of this clonotype. The chain is built from TRBV7-9 and TRBJ1-1; D perhaps matches TRBD1 (5 bases). V shed 3 bases and J shed 7 bases, with 9 bases lying between them. This CDR3 has 12 residues. In germline, CDR1 is SEHNR, CDR2 FQNEAQ (reference sequence). The CDR3 here is CASSFGGSEAFF. The CDR3 DNA reads as TGTGCCAGCAGCTTTGGGGGGAGTGAAGCTTTCTTT.

V is TRBV29-1 and J is TRBJ1-1; D possibly corresponds to TRBD1 (5 bases). The V and J ends lost 6 bases and 2 bases respectively, with 10 bases between them. This CDR3 has 12 residues. Germline values: CDR1 SQVTM, CDR2 ANQGSEA. The CDR3 DNA is TGCAGCGTGACAGAAATCAACACTGAAGCTTTCTTT. Translated, it gives CSVTEINTEAFF. Full variable domain (outside the CDR3, taken from reference TRBV29-1 and TRBJ1-1): SAVISQKPSRDICQRGTSLTIQCQVDSQVTMMFWYRQQPGQSLTLIATANQGSEATYESGFVIDKFPISRPNLTFSTLTVSNMSPEDSSIYLCSVTEINTEAFFGQGTRLTVV.

The rearrangement uses TRBV7-9 and TRBJ2-4; D uncertain. V lost 2 bases and J 2 bases, leaving 10 bases between the germline ends. Germline CDR1 and CDR2: SEHNR and FQNEAQ (reference sequence). This CDR3 has 15 amino acids. As DNA, the CDR3 is TGTGCCAGCAGCTTAACGTCCACTACCAAAAACATTCAGTACTTC. Its protein is CASSLTSTTKNIQYF.

This clonotype was found many times. The chain recombines TRBV7-2 with TRBJ2-4, with D maybe TRBD1 (6 bases). Trimming removed 0 bases at V and 8 bases at J, with 11 bases between. Germline V CDR1 and CDR2: SGHTA, FQGNSA. The CDR3 contains 14 residues. CDR3 DNA: TGTGCCAGCAGCTTAGCCGCAGGGGTGGACATTCAGTACTTC. This sequence encodes CASSLAAGVDIQYF.

The rearrangement joins TRBV6-5 to TRBJ1-1; D ambiguous. CDR1 is MNHEY and CDR2 is SVGAGI in the germline V gene. Deletions cut 5 bases from V and 1 base from J, with 5 bases between. This CDR3 comprises 12 residues. CDR3 nucleotides: TGTGCCAGCAGTGGGAGGAACACTGAAGCTTTCTTT. Its translation: CASSGRNTEAFF.

The V gene is TRBV5-1, the J gene TRBJ2-2; 12 nucleotides agree with TRBD2. V dropped 1 base and J dropped 6; count of bases not matched to a gene: 7. The germline V gene has CDR1 SGHRS and CDR2 YFSETQ. This CDR3 is built from 17 residues. CDR3 DNA sequence: TGCGCCAGCAGCTTGTCCCCTAGCGGGGGGGCCGCCGGGGAGCTGTTTTTT. Translated, it gives CASSLSPSGGAAGELFF.

The chain uses TRBV20-1 and TRBJ2-7; 10 positions agree with TRBD2. The V gene end was trimmed by 5 bases and the J gene end by 2 bases; junction bases not matched to a gene: 3. Germline CDR1 reads DFQATT; CDR2 reads SNEGSKA (reference sequence). The CDR3 is 13 residues long. The CDR3: CSAVAGGPYEQYF. CDR3 coding DNA: TGCAGTGCTGTAGCGGGGGGCCCCTACGAGCAGTACTTC.

This clonotype was recorded many times. CDR3 in amino acids: CSVETVLAGLLETQYF. The DNA of the CDR3 is TGCAGCGTTGAGACAGTACTAGCGGGGCTGCTAGAGACCCAGTACTTC. The genes are TRBV29-1 and TRBJ2-5; TRBD2 aligns across 10 bases. The CDR3 is 16 residues long. Per the germline V gene, CDR1 is SQVTM and CDR2 is ANQGSEA. Trimming took 3 bases from V and 4 from J; bases not matched to a gene: 11.

CDR3 sequence: CASSYRGSSYNSPLHF. CDR3 bases: TGTGCCAGCAGTTACCGAGGGAGCTCCTATAATTCACCCCTCCACTTT. The chain links TRBV6-2 or TRBV6-3 to TRBJ1-6; D not resolved. Germline V lookup: CDR1 MNHEY, CDR2 SVGEGT. This CDR3 spans 16 amino acids. The V end lost 2 bases, the J end lost 0 bases, and 8 bases lay between the germline ends.

This clonotype has just one count. The chain recombines TRBV3-1 with TRBJ2-7; D is undetermined. The CDR3 has 13 residues. Trimming removed 6 bases from V and 2 bases from J, with 11 bases in between. Per germline, CDR1 LGHDT and CDR2 YNNKEL (reference sequence). CDR3 sequence (DNA): TGTGCCAGCAGTCCGTACAGCCCCTACGAGCAGTACTTC. Translated, it gives CASSPYSPYEQYF.

This clonotype has more than one count but fewer than ten. The chain recombines TRBV6-2 or TRBV6-3 with TRBJ1-1; D not resolved. The V end lost 0 bases, the J end lost 5 bases, and 7 bases lay between the germline ends. The V gene's germline CDR1 is MNHEY and CDR2 SVGEGT. The CDR3 runs 13 residues. CDR3 sequence reads: CASSYSRETEAFF. For the CDR3, the DNA is TGTGCCAGCAGTTACTCGAGGGAAACTGAAGCTTTCTTT.

V and J are TRBV6-5 and TRBJ2-2; D unclear. The germline V and J ends were trimmed by 8 bases and 5 bases, with 18 bases remaining between them. The CDR3 has 15 residues. The V gene's germline CDR1 is MNHEY and CDR2 SVGAGI. The DNA for the CDR3 is TGTGCCAGCGGCCTCGGACCCCCACTTACCGGGGAGCTGTTTTTT. Its protein product is CASGLGPPLTGELFF.

In its sample, this clonotype was seen many times. The chain is built from TRBV12-3 or TRBV12-4 and TRBJ2-5; D not certain. The V end lost 3 bases, the J end lost 0 bases, and 8 bases lay between the germline ends. This CDR3 spans 14 amino acids. The CDR3 bases are TGTGCCAGCAGTTTCAGCGAGTACCAAGAGACCCAGTACTTC. Translated: CASSFSEYQETQYF.